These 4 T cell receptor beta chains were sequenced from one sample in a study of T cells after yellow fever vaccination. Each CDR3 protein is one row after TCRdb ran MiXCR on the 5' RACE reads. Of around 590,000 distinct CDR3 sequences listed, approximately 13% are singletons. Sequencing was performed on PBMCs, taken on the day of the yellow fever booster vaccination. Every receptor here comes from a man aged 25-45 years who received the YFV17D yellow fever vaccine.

Written as DNA, the CDR3 is TGCGCCAGCAGCTTGGTACAGCATTCGGGCAATGAGCAGTTCTTC. Amino acid sequence: CASSLVQHSGNEQFF. The J gene is TRBJ2-1, the V gene TRBV5-1; D ambiguous. Trimming pared 0 bases from V and 6 bases from J, leaving 13 bases between. Germline V gives CDR1 SGHRS, CDR2 YFSETQ. This CDR3 spans 15 amino acids. Supplemented by reference TRBV5-1 and TRBJ2-1, the full variable domain reads KAGVTQTPRYLIKTRGQQVTLSCSPISGHRSVSWYQQTPGQGLQFLFEYFSETQRNKGNFPGRFSGRQFSNSRSEMNVSTLELGDSALYLCASSLVQHSGNEQFFGPGTRLTVL.

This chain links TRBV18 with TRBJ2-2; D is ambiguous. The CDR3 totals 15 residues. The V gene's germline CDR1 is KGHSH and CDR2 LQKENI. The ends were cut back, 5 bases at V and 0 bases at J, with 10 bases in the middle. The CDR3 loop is CASSWPVANTGELFF. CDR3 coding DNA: TGTGCCAGCTCATGGCCAGTCGCGAACACCGGGGAGCTGTTTTTT.

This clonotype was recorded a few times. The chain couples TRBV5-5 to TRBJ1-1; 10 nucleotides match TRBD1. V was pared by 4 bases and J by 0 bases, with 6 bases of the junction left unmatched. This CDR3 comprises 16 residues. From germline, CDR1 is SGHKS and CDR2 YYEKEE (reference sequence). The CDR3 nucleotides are TGTGCCAGCAGCACCGGACAGGGGGTGATGAACACTGAAGCTTTCTTT. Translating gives CASSTGQGVMNTEAFF.

CDR3: CASRPTLAGPRFYEQYF. Written as DNA, the CDR3 is TGTGCCAGCAGGCCGACACTAGCGGGACCGAGGTTCTACGAGCAGTACTTC. V usage is TRBV7-8 and J usage is TRBJ2-7; the match to TRBD2 covers 10 bases. The germline CDR1 and CDR2 sequences are SGHVS and FQNEAQ. The CDR3 extends over 17 amino acids. The V and J ends lost 6 bases and 3 bases, in that order; junction bases with no gene match: 14.